This T cell receptor (beta chain) originates from a study of beta chain features in type 1 diabetes. The overall study: No age, gender or cell yield differences were seen between patients and healthy donors.

Isolated RNA was reverse transcribed in full, so expressed TCRB transcripts were sequenced. Clones were read by immunoSEQ multiplex PCR, and TCRdb kept only the in-frame ones, dropping some. The sample lists about 300,000 clones, under 8.5% seen once, with about 0.93% in the top ten. Study-wide results and limits: Patients showed naive, central memory and Treg TCRB repertoires that appeared more similar than those of healthy donors. Fewer junction insertions and more nucleotide deletions appeared in type 1 diabetes patients.

As regards this clone: Its antigen is not identified.

Per germline, CDR1 MNHEY and CDR2 SVGAGI. V was cut by 4 bases and J by 6 bases, with 10 bases left in between. The CDR3 has 13 residues. The TCR sequence derives from a woman between 18 and 29 years old in good health. Sequenced material: central memory CD4+ T cells from blood. The V gene is TRBV6-5, the J gene TRBJ2-4, with D possibly TRBD1 on 5 matching bases. The CDR3 DNA reads as TGTGCCAGCAGTTCTCTCGACAGAAACATTCAGTACTTC. It yields the protein CASSSLDRNIQYF.